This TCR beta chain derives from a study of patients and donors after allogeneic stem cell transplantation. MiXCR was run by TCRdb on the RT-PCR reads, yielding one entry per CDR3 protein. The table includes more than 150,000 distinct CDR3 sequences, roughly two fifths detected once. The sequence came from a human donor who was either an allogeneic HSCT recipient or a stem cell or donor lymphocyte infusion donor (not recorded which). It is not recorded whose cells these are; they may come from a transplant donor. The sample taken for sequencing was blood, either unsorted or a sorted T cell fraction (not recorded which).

The CDR3 is CSAQLGDTQYF. In DNA, the CDR3 is TGCAGTGCCCAGTTGGGGGATACGCAGTATTTT. The chain is built from TRBV20-1 and TRBJ2-3, with unresolved D. Deletions cut 6 bases from V and 6 bases from J, with 10 bases between. This CDR3 has 11 residues. Germline CDR1 and CDR2: DFQATT and SNEGSKA (reference sequence).